Below, 8 T cell receptor beta chains from the same sample are listed, as sequenced in a study of cytomegalovirus exposure and HLA in healthy donors. PCR amplification relied on 60 Vbeta primers (plus 13 Jbeta primers). TCRdb keeps only in-frame clones here, not all; method: immunoSEQ multiplex PCR. This repertoire includes approximately 92,000 clones. Sequences were obtained from PBMCs. The source is a woman aged 30 to 39 in good health and CMV-seronegative.

This rearrangement joins TRBV28 to TRBJ1-1, with TRBD1 identical over 8 bases. The CDR3 is 14 amino acids. Germline CDR1 reads MDHEN; CDR2 reads SYDVKM. The ends lost 4 bases at V and 7 bases at J; junction bases unmatched: 8. For the CDR3, the DNA is TGTGCCAGCAGTTCGGGACAGGTCTTCGGTGAAGCTTTCTTT. The encoded protein is CASSSGQVFGEAFF.

The J gene is TRBJ2-1, the V gene TRBV18, with 7 bases matching TRBD2. V dropped 3 bases and J dropped 1; count of bases not matched to a gene: 3. The CDR3 has 15 residues. CDR1 is KGHSH, CDR2 LQKENI, per germline. The CDR3 here is CASSPGLGSYNEQFF. CDR3 nucleotide sequence: TGTGCCAGCTCACCCGGACTAGGATCCTACAATGAGCAGTTCTTC.

The rearrangement links TRBV2 to TRBJ2-7; D is unclear. Germline V lookup: CDR1 SNHLY, CDR2 FYNNEI. V lost 3 bases and J lost 0, with 9 bases in between. The CDR3 length is 14 residues. The DNA of the CDR3 is TGTGCCAGCAGTGAGTTAACAGTCTCCTACGAGCAGTACTTC. This translates into CASSELTVSYEQYF.

The chain uses TRBV5-1 and TRBJ2-1; D possibly corresponds to TRBD2 (5 bases). Germline loops: CDR1 SGHRS, CDR2 YFSETQ. The CDR3 spans 16 residues. The V gene lost 1 base and the J gene lost 0 bases, with 11 bases spanning the gap. Here the CDR3 reads CASSLISVSSYNEQFF. CDR3 nucleotides: TGCGCCAGCAGCTTGATTAGCGTGAGCTCCTACAATGAGCAGTTCTTC.

The chain uses TRBV9 and TRBJ1-6, with no clear D. Per germline, CDR1 SGDLS and CDR2 YYNGEE. The CDR3 loop spans 14 amino acids. Deletions cut 4 bases from V and 8 bases from J, with 13 bases between. CDR3: CASSPQSVDSPLHF. CDR3 DNA sequence: TGTGCCAGCAGCCCCCAGTCTGTGGATTCACCCCTCCACTTT.

The chain recombines TRBV19 with TRBJ2-3, with unresolved D. Germline-derived CDR1 and CDR2 are LNHDA and SQIVND (reference sequence). The CDR3 extends over 15 amino acids. The V end lost 6 bases, the J end lost 2 bases, and 15 bases lay between the germline ends. DNA for the CDR3: TGTGCCAGTAGCTTCACAGACGAAGCCACAGATACGCAGTATTTT. Encoded protein: CASSFTDEATDTQYF. The full variable domain, completed using reference TRBV19 and TRBJ2-3, is DGGITQSPKYLFRKEGQNVTLSCEQNLNHDAMYWYRQDPGQGLRLIYYSQIVNDFQKGDIAEGYSVSREKKESFPLTVTSAQKNPTAFYLCASSFTDEATDTQYFGPGTRLTVL.

The chain links TRBV4-2 to TRBJ2-5, with TRBD2 matching 8 bases. The CDR3 covers 16 residues. Germline trimming cut 1 base from V and 1 base from J; bases unmatched to any gene: 5. The germline V gene has CDR1 LGHNA and CDR2 YNFKEQ. This chain's CDR3 is CASSQVGSGAQETQYF. In DNA, the CDR3 is TGTGCCAGCAGCCAAGTGGGTAGCGGGGCCCAAGAGACCCAGTACTTC.

V gene TRBV4-1 combines with J gene TRBJ1-3, with 8 nucleotides matching TRBD1. The length of the CDR3 is 15 residues. After removal of 3 bases from V and 4 bases from J, the junction contained 5 bases not matched to a gene. Germline V gene lookup returns CDR1 MGHRA and CDR2 YSYEKL. CDR3 residues: CASSHRQGPGNTIYF. CDR3 sequence (DNA): TGCGCCAGCAGCCACAGACAGGGGCCAGGAAACACCATATATTTT.